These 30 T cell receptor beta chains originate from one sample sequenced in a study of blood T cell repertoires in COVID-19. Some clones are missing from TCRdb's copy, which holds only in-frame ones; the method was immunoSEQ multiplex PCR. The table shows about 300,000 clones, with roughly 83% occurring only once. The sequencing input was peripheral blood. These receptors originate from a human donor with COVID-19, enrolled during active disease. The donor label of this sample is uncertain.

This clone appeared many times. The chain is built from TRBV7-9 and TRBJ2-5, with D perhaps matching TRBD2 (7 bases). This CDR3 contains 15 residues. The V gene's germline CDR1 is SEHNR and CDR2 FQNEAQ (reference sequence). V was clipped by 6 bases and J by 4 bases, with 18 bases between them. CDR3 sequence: CASRSGAGVGETQYF. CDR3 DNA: TGTGCCAGCAGGTCGGGGGCGGGAGTGGGAGAGACCCAGTACTTC.

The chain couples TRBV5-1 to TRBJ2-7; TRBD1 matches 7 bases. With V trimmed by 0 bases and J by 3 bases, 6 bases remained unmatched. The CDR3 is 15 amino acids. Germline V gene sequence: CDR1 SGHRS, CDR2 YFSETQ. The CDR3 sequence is CASSLVIQGNYEQYF. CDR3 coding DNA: TGCGCCAGCAGCTTGGTGATACAGGGGAACTACGAGCAGTACTTC.

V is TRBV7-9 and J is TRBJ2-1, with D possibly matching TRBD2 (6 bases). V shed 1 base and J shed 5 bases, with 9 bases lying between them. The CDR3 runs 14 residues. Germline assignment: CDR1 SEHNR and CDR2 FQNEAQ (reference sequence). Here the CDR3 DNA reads TGTGCCAGCAGCTTAGTGGGGGGAGACAATGAGCAGTTCTTC. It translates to CASSLVGGDNEQFF.

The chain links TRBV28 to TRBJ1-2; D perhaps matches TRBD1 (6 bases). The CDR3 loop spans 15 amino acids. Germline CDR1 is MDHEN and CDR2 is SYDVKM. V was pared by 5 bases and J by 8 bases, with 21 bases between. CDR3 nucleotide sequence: TGTGCCAGCAGTCGTGACCAACAGGGTCGTCGAGGCTACACCTTC. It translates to CASSRDQQGRRGYTF.

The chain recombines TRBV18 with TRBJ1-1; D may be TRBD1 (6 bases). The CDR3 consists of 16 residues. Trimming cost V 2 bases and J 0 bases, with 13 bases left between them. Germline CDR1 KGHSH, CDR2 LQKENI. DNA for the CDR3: TGTGCCAGCTCACCATATAAGACAGGCGTGAACACTGAAGCTTTCTTT. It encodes CASSPYKTGVNTEAFF.

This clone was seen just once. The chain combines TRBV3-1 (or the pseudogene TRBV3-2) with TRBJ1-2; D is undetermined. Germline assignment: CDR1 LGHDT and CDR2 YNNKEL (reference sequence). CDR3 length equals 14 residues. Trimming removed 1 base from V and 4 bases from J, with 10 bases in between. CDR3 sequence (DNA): TGTGCCAGCAGCCAAGCGGAGGGCAGCTATGGCTACACCTTC. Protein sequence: CASSQAEGSYGYTF.

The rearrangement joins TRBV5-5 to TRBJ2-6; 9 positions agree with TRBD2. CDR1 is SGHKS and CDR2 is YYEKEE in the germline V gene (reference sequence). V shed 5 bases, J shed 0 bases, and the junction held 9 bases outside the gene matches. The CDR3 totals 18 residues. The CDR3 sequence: CASSSSGTSPSGANVLTF. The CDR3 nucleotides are TGTGCCAGCAGTTCGTCTGGGACTAGCCCCTCTGGGGCCAACGTCCTGACTTTC.

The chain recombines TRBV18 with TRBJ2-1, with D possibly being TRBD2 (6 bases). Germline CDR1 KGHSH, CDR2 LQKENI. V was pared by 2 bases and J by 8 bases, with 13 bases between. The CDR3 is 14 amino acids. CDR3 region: CASSPELAGDEQFF. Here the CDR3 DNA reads TGTGCCAGCTCACCAGAACTAGCAGGCGATGAGCAGTTCTTC.

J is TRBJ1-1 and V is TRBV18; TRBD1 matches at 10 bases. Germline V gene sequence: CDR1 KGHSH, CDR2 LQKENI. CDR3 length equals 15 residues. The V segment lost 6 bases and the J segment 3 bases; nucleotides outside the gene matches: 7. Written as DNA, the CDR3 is TGTGCCAGCTCCCAACAGGGACAGGGGCACACTGAAGCTTTCTTT. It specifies CASSQQGQGHTEAFF. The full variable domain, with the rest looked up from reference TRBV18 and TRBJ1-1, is NAGVMQNPRHLVRRRGQEARLRCSPMKGHSHVYWYRQLPEEGLKFMVYLQKENIIDESGMPKERFSAEFPKEGPSILRIQQVVRGDSAAYFCASSQQGQGHTEAFFGQGTRLTVV.

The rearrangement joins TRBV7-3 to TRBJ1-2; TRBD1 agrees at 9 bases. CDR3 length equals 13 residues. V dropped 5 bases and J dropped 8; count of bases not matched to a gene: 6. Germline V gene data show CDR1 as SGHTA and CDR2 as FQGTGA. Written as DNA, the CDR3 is TGTGCCAGCAGCCCCACAGGGGGCGGGGGCTACACCTTC. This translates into CASSPTGGGGYTF.

The DNA for the CDR3 is TGTGCCAGCTCACCGACGGGACTAGCGGGACTTCAGTTCTTC. Translated, it gives CASSPTGLAGLQFF. The V gene is TRBV18, the J gene TRBJ2-1; 13 bases map to TRBD2. Germline V gene sequence: CDR1 KGHSH, CDR2 LQKENI. The V and J ends lost 3 bases and 13 bases, in that order; junction bases with no gene match: 6. This CDR3 is built from 14 residues.

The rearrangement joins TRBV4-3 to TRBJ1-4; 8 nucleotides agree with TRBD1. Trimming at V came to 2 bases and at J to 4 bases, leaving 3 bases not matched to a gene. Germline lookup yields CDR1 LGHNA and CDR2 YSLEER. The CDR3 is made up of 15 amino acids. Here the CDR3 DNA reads TGCGCCAGCAGCCAACAGGGGGCGGGTAATGAAAAACTGTTTTTT. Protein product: CASSQQGAGNEKLFF.

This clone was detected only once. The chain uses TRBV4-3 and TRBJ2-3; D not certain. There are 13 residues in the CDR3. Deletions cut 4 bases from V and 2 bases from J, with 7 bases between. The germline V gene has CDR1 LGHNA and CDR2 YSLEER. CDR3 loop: CASSPRVTDTQYF. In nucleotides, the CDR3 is TGCGCCAGCAGCCCCCGAGTCACAGATACGCAGTATTTT.

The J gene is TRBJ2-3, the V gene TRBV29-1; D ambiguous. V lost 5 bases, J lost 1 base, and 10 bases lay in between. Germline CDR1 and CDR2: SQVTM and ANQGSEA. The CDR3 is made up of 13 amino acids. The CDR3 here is CSVLPVGTDTQYF. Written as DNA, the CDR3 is TGCAGCGTTCTCCCGGTGGGCACAGATACGCAGTATTTT.

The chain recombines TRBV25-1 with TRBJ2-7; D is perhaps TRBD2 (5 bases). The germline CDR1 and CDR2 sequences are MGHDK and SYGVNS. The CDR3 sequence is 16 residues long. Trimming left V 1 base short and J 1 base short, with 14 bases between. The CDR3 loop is CASSESHSRGSYEQYF. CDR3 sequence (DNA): TGTGCCAGCAGTGAATCGCATTCCCGGGGATCCTACGAGCAGTACTTC.

The CDR3 loop is CASSLGQGGSSYNEQFF. CDR3 sequence (DNA): TGCGCCAGCAGCTTGGGTCAGGGAGGGAGCTCCTACAATGAGCAGTTCTTC. The chain uses TRBV5-1 and TRBJ2-1; 7 bases are a match to TRBD2. The CDR3 spans 17 residues. CDR1 is SGHRS and CDR2 is YFSETQ in the germline V gene. V lost 0 bases, J lost 0 bases, and 6 bases stayed unmatched. The full variable domain, in which reference TRBV5-1 and TRBJ2-1 provide the parts outside the CDR3, is KAGVTQTPRYLIKTRGQQVTLSCSPISGHRSVSWYQQTPGQGLQFLFEYFSETQRNKGNFPGRFSGRQFSNSRSEMNVSTLELGDSALYLCASSLGQGGSSYNEQFFGPGTRLTVL.

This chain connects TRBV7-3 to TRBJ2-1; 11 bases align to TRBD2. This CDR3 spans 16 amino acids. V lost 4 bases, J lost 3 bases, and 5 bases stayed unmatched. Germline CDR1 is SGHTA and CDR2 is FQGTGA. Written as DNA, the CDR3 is TGTGCCAGCAGCTCCCCCGGGACTAGCGGCTACAATGAGCAGTTCTTC. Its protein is CASSSPGTSGYNEQFF.

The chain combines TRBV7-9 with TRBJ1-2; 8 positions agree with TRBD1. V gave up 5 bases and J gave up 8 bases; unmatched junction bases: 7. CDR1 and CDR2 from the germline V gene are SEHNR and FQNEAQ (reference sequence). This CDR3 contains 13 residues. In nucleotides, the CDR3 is TGTGCCAGCAGCAAGGACAGGGCGTACGGCTACACCTTC. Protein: CASSKDRAYGYTF.

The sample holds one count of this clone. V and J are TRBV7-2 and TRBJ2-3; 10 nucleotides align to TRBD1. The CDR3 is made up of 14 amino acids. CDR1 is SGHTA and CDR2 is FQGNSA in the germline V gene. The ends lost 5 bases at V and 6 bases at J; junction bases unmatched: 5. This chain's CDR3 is CASSDGTGADTQYF. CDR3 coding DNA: TGTGCCAGCAGCGACGGGACAGGGGCCGATACGCAGTATTTT.

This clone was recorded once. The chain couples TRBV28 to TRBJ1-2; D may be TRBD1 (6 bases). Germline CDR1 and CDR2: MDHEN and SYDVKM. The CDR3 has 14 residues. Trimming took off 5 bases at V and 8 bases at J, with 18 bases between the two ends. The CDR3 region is CASSTNRDADGYTF. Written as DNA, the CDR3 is TGTGCCAGCAGTACTAACAGGGATGCAGACGGCTACACCTTC.

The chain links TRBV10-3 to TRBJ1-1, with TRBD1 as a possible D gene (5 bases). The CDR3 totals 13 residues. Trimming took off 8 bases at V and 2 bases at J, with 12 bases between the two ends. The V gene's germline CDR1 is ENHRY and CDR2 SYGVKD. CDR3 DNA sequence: TGTGCCATCCGGAGACAGAGAAACACTGAAGCTTTCTTT. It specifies CAIRRQRNTEAFF.

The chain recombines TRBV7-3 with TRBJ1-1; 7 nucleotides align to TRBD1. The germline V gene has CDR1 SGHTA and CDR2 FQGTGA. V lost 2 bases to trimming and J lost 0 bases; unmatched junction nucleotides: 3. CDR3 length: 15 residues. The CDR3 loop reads CASSLQGGMNTEAFF. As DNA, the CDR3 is TGTGCCAGCAGCTTACAGGGGGGCATGAACACTGAAGCTTTCTTT.

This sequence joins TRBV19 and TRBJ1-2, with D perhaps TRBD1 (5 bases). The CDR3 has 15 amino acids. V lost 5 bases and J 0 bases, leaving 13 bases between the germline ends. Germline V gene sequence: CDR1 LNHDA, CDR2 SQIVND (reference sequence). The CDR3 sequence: CASSPRQRSNYGYTF. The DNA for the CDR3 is TGTGCCAGTAGTCCGCGACAGCGTTCTAACTATGGCTACACCTTC. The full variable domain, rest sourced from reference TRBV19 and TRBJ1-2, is DGGITQSPKYLFRKEGQNVTLSCEQNLNHDAMYWYRQDPGQGLRLIYYSQIVNDFQKGDIAEGYSVSREKKESFPLTVTSAQKNPTAFYLCASSPRQRSNYGYTFGSGTRLTVV.

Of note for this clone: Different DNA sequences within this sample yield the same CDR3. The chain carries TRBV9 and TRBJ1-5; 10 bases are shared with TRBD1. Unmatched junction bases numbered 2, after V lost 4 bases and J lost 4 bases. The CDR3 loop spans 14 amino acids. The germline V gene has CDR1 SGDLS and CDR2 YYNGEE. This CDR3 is CASSPGQGNQPQHF. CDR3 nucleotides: TGTGCCAGCAGCCCGGGACAGGGGAATCAGCCCCAGCATTTT.

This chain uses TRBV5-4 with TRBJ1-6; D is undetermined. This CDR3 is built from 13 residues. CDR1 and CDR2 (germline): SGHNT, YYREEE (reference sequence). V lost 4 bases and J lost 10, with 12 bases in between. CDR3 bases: TGTGCCAGCAGCCGGCAGGTGGGCTCACCCCTCCACTTT. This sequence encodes CASSRQVGSPLHF.

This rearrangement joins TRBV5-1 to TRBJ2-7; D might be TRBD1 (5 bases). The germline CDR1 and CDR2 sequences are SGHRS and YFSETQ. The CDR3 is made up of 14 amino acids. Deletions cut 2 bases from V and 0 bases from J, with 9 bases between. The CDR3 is CASSFGHRSYEQYF. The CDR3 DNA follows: TGCGCCAGCAGCTTCGGACACCGCTCCTACGAGCAGTACTTC.

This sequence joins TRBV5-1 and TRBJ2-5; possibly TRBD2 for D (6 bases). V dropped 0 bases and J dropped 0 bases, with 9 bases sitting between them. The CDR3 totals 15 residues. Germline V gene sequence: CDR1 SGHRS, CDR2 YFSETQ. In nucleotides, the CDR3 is TGCGCCAGCAGCTTGGATGCGGGGTACCAAGAGACCCAGTACTTC. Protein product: CASSLDAGYQETQYF.

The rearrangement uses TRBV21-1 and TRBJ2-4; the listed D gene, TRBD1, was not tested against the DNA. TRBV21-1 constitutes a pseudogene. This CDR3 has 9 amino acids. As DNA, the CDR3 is TGTGCCAGCAGCAAAGCGGCGTACTTC. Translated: CASSKAAYF.

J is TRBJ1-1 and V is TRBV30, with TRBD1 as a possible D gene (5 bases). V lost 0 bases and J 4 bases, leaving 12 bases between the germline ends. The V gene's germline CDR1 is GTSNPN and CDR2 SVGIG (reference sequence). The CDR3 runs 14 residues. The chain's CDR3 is CAWSVIAGPTEAFF. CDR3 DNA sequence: TGTGCCTGGAGTGTAATTGCAGGGCCCACTGAAGCTTTCTTT.

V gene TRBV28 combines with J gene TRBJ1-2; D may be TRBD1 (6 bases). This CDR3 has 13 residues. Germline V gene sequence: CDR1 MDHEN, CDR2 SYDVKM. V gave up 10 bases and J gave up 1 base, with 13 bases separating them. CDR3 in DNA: TGTGCCACCCAGACAGGATTTAACTATGGCTACACCTTC. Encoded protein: CATQTGFNYGYTF.